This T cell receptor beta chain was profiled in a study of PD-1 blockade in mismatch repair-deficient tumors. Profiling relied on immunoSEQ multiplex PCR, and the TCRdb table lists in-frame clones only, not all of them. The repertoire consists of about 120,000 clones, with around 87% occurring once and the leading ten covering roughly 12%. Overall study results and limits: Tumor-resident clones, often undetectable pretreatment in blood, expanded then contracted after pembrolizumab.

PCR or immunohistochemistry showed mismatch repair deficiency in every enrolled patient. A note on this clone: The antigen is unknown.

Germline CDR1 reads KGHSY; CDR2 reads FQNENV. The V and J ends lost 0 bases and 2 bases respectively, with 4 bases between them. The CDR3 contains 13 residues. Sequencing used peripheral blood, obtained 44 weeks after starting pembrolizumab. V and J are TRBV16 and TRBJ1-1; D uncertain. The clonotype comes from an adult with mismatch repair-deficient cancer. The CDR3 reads CASSQSGNTEAFF. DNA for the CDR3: TGTGCCAGCAGCCAATCTGGAAACACTGAAGCTTTCTTT.